These 24 T cell receptor beta chains came from one sample sequenced in a study of regulatory T cells in long-lasting Graves disease. This sample's time point: newly diagnosed GD, antithyroid drugs for less than 3 months. Scientists built the TCR library using RNA that was extracted from PBMCs. Building of the TCR beta libraries involved iRepertoire HTBI primers and Arm-PCR of CDR3 regions. Via MiXCR, TCRdb re-called the multiplex PCR reads, giving one row per CDR3 protein. The sample contains around 450,000 distinct CDR3 sequences, roughly 17% of which appear only once. The same sample was also studied in work on T cells in Graves' hyperthyroidism and ophthalmopathy.

The sample was peripheral blood mononuclear cells (PBMCs), taken at new diagnosis, from a patient treated with antithyroid drugs. These receptor sequences come from a man aged 40-55 years with Graves disease.

The sample holds many counts of this clonotype. The chain links TRBV28 to TRBJ2-3; D is undetermined. The germline gives CDR1 MDHEN, CDR2 SYDVKM. V gave up 5 bases and J gave up 3 bases, with 15 bases separating them. This CDR3 comprises 15 residues. The CDR3 coding sequence is TGTGCCAGCAGTCGGTATATCCTTGGGACAGATACGCAGTATTTT. It yields the protein CASSRYILGTDTQYF.

This clonotype was recorded many times. V gene TRBV3-1 combines with J gene TRBJ2-1, with 14 bases identical to TRBD2. Germline V gene sequence: CDR1 LGHDT, CDR2 YNNKEL (reference sequence). V was pared by 3 bases and J by 7 bases, with 8 bases of the junction left unmatched. The CDR3 covers 17 residues. The DNA of the CDR3 is TGTGCCAGCAGCCACCGACTAGCGGGAGGGCCAAGTAATGAGCAGTTCTTC. Encoded protein: CASSHRLAGGPSNEQFF.

This clonotype was counted many times. CDR3 nucleotides: TGTGCCAGCAGCGGGACCGGGACAGGGGCCTACGAGCAGTACTTC. This codes for CASSGTGTGAYEQYF. The rearrangement links TRBV9 to TRBJ2-7, with TRBD1 identical over 10 bases. CDR1 SGDLS and CDR2 YYNGEE come from the germline V gene. The V segment lost 3 bases and the J segment 2 bases; nucleotides outside the gene matches: 5. The CDR3 contains 15 residues.

The chain couples TRBV3-1 to TRBJ1-1, with D hard to call. The length of the CDR3 is 14 residues. Germline V gene data show CDR1 as LGHDT and CDR2 as YNNKEL (reference sequence). V was shortened by 1 base and J by 1 base, with 7 bases between the two germline ends. CDR3 protein: CASSQVLANTEAFF. CDR3 coding DNA: TGTGCCAGCAGCCAAGTGCTGGCGAACACTGAAGCTTTCTTT.

Details on this clonotype: This may come from a read error, since a much larger clone is one base off. V usage is TRBV7-2 and J usage is TRBJ2-1; 8 nucleotides agree with TRBD2. Germline assignment: CDR1 SGHTA and CDR2 FQGNSA. The CDR3 sequence is 14 residues long. CDR3 in amino acids: CVSSLEREYSEQFF. In DNA, the CDR3 is TGTGTCAGCAGCTTAGAGCGGGAGTACAGTGAGCAGTTCTTC.

The rearrangement joins TRBV9 to TRBJ2-1, with D perhaps TRBD1 (6 bases). The V end was cut by 4 bases, the J end by 10 bases, with 15 bases between. The germline CDR1 and CDR2 sequences are SGDLS and YYNGEE. The CDR3 runs to 13 residues. The CDR3 DNA reads as TGTGCCAGCAGCACACAGGGTGGAGGAGAGCAGTTCTTC. Its translation is CASSTQGGGEQFF.

In this sample, this clonotype turned up many times. Germline is not matched at one junction end, which may reflect a read error. The V call is TRBV5-1, the J call TRBJ2-2, with D unresolved. Germline V gene lookup returns CDR1 SGHRS and CDR2 YFSETQ. This CDR3 region has 15 residues. DNA of the CDR3: TGTGCCAGCAGCTTGGATTGGGCTGGCACCGGGGAGCTGTTTTTT. Translated, it gives CASSLDWAGTGELFF.

There are many counts of this clonotype. The chain carries TRBV30 and TRBJ2-2; 7 bases are shared with TRBD2. V shed 2 bases, J shed 5 bases, and the junction held 11 bases outside the gene matches. Germline loops: CDR1 GTSNPN, CDR2 SVGIG (reference sequence). The CDR3 has 16 amino acids. The CDR3 DNA follows: TGTGCCTGGAGTAAGGCAACGGGAGGACCTACCGGGGAGCTGTTTTTT. It is translated as CAWSKATGGPTGELFF.

V is TRBV19 and J is TRBJ2-7; TRBD1 aligns across 7 bases. The CDR3 is made up of 14 amino acids. J was trimmed by 7 bases and V by 2 bases; bases with no gene match: 8. The germline V gene encodes CDR1 LNHDA and CDR2 SQIVND (reference sequence). The CDR3 region has the DNA TGTGCCAGTAGTATATCTGACAGGGCCGGGGAGCAGTACTTC. It translates to CASSISDRAGEQYF.

This clonotype came up a few times. The rearrangement links TRBV20-1 to TRBJ2-5, with D hard to call. The CDR3 sequence is 13 residues long. V was cut by 0 bases and J by 4 bases, with 9 bases left in between. CDR1 and CDR2 from the germline V gene are DFQATT and SNEGSKA (reference sequence). DNA for the CDR3: TGCAGTGCTAGAGATCTCTTTGGAGAGACCCAGTACTTC. Its translation is CSARDLFGETQYF.

This clonotype was counted ten times or more. V gene TRBV2 combines with J gene TRBJ2-7; no clear D. V was shortened by 6 bases and J by 6 bases, with 9 bases between the two germline ends. Germline lookup yields CDR1 SNHLY and CDR2 FYNNEI. CDR3 length equals 11 residues. The CDR3 loop is CASSQQSEQYF. Written as DNA, the CDR3 is TGTGCCAGCAGCCAACAGTCCGAGCAGTACTTC.

This clonotype was seen many times. The CDR3 DNA reads as TGTGCCAGCAGCTTAGGGGCGTCGGGACAGGGAACCTACGAGCAGTACTTC. It translates to CASSLGASGQGTYEQYF. The V and J genes are TRBV7-9 and TRBJ2-7, with TRBD1 matching over 9 bases. The CDR3 has 17 residues. V lost 1 base, J lost 2 bases, and 9 bases stayed unmatched. Germline values: CDR1 SEHNR, CDR2 FQNEAQ (reference sequence). Full variable domain (rest looked up from reference TRBV7-9 and TRBJ2-7): DTGVSQNPRHKITKRGQNVTFRCDPISEHNRLYWYRQTLGQGPEFLTYFQNEAQLEKSRLLSDRFSAERPKGSFSTLEIQRTEQGDSAMYLCASSLGASGQGTYEQYFGPGTRLTVT.

For this clonotype: A much larger clonotype is one base distant, so this may be a read error. This likely comes from a read error, as the CDR3 has no conserved phenylalanine or tryptophan at its end. The chain links TRBV6-1 to TRBJ1-1, with D unresolved. V lost 1 base to trimming and J lost 5 bases, with 11 bases between them. The germline V gene encodes CDR1 MNHNS and CDR2 SASEGT. The CDR3 contains 14 residues. The CDR3 sequence: CASSEDPGGTEAFL. CDR3 nucleotides: TGTGCCAGCAGTGAAGATCCCGGCGGAACTGAAGCTTTCCTT.

This clonotype was observed at least ten times. The chain employs TRBV12-3 or TRBV12-4 and TRBJ1-5; D is uncertain. The CDR3 consists of 14 residues. Deletions cut 5 bases from V and 0 bases from J, with 8 bases between. The CDR3 nucleotides are TGTGCCAGCAGTCCCTCCCATAGCAATCAGCCCCAGCATTTT. Its protein product is CASSPSHSNQPQHF.

This clonotype was found many times. The chain employs TRBV2 and TRBJ2-7; TRBD2 agrees at 10 bases. CDR1 and CDR2 (germline): SNHLY, FYNNEI. After removal of 3 bases from V and 1 base from J, the junction contained 3 bases not matched to a gene. This CDR3 is 15 amino acids long. The CDR3 nucleotides are TGTGCCAGCAGTGATAGCGGGAGGAGTTCCTACGAGCAGTACTTC. Protein product: CASSDSGRSSYEQYF.

This clonotype was seen many times. This chain uses TRBV6-2 or TRBV6-3 with TRBJ2-5, with D tentatively TRBD1 (5 bases). The V and J ends lost 8 bases and 4 bases respectively, with 11 bases between them. This CDR3 is built from 12 residues. Germline V lookup: CDR1 MNHEY, CDR2 SVGEGT. The CDR3 DNA is TGTGCCAGCTGGGAAAGGGGAGAGACCCAGTACTTC. Translating it yields CASWERGETQYF.

The table lists this clonotype with many counts. The rearrangement uses TRBV20-1 and TRBJ2-1; no definite D call. Looked up from germline, CDR1 is DFQATT and CDR2 is SNEGSKA (reference sequence). The V and J ends lost 3 bases and 0 bases respectively, with 6 bases between them. The CDR3 is 13 amino acids. CDR3 loop: CSASRNSYNEQFF. For the CDR3, the DNA is TGCAGTGCTAGTCGGAACTCCTACAATGAGCAGTTCTTC.

This clonotype was detected many times. The rearrangement joins TRBV20-1 to TRBJ1-1, with D maybe TRBD1 (6 bases). Trimming took off 5 bases at V and 6 bases at J, with 16 bases between the two ends. Germline CDR1 is DFQATT and CDR2 is SNEGSKA (reference sequence). CDR3 length: 13 amino acids. The CDR3 DNA is TGCAGTGCTTTTACAGGGCCTCTATCTGAAGCTTTCTTT. Translated: CSAFTGPLSEAFF.

The rearrangement joins TRBV20-1 to TRBJ2-7, with D unclear. Germline V gene lookup returns CDR1 DFQATT and CDR2 SNEGSKA (reference sequence). Trimming pared 5 bases from V and 2 bases from J, leaving 7 bases between. The CDR3 spans 11 residues. The CDR3 is CSAPAAYEQYF. CDR3 DNA: TGCAGTGCTCCGGCCGCCTACGAGCAGTACTTC.

The sample holds a few counts of this clonotype. J is TRBJ2-2 and V is TRBV9; no definite D call. This CDR3 is 15 amino acids long. Germline CDR1 and CDR2: SGDLS and YYNGEE. V was pared by 0 bases and J by 7 bases, with 13 bases between. The CDR3 reads CASSVGPPADGELFF. The CDR3, as DNA: TGTGCCAGCAGCGTAGGACCACCAGCTGACGGGGAGCTGTTTTTT.

This clonotype came up many times. The chain uses TRBV12-3 or TRBV12-4 and TRBJ2-2; the D is unclear. The V and J ends lost 6 bases and 4 bases respectively, with 15 bases between them. The CDR3 sequence is 15 residues long. Here the CDR3 reads CASRETAVATGELFF. The CDR3 DNA is TGTGCCAGCAGAGAGACGGCGGTCGCCACCGGGGAGCTGTTTTTT.

Remarks on this clonotype: A much bigger clone sits one base away, suggesting this may be a read error. This rearrangement joins TRBV6-9 to TRBJ1-5, with TRBD1 identical over 7 bases. The CDR3 runs to 15 residues. Germline CDR1 MNHGY, CDR2 SVAAGI. The CDR3 is CANSYGTVSNQPQHF. DNA for the CDR3: TGTGCCAACAGTTACGGGACAGTAAGCAATCAGCCCCAGCATTTT.

In its sample, this clonotype was seen a few times. J is TRBJ1-5 and V is TRBV30, with 7 bases fitting TRBD1. The CDR3 loop spans 15 amino acids. CDR1 is GTSNPN and CDR2 is SVGIG in the germline V gene (reference sequence). Trimming at V came to 2 bases and at J to 2 bases, leaving 6 bases not matched to a gene. CDR3 protein: CAWSQDRAGNQPQHF. DNA for the CDR3: TGTGCCTGGAGTCAAGACAGGGCGGGCAATCAGCCCCAGCATTTT.

Comment on this clonotype: This is likely an artifact of a read error, given a far larger clone one base away. The chain uses TRBV6-1 and TRBJ2-1; D is unclear. The CDR3 is 13 amino acids. Germline V gene data show CDR1 as MNHNS and CDR2 as SASEGT. This CDR3 is CASNEEDYNEQFF. CDR3 DNA sequence: TGTGCCAGCAATGAAGAGGACTACAATGAGCAGTTCTTC.